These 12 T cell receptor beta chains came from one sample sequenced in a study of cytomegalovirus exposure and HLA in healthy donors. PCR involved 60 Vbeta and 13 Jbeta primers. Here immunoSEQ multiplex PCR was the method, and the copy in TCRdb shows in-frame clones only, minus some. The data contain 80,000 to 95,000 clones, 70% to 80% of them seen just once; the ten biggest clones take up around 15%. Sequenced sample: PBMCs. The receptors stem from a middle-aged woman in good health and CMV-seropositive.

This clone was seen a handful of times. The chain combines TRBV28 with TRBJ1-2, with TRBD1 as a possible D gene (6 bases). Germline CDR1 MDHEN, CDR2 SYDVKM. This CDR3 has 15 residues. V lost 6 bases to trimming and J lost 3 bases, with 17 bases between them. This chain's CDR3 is CASRDPTGFHYGYTF. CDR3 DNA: TGTGCCAGCAGGGATCCAACAGGGTTTCACTATGGCTACACCTTC.

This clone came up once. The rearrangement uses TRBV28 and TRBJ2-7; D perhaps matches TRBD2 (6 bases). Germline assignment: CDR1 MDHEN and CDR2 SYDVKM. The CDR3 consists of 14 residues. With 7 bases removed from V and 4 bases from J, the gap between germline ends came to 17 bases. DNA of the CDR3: TGTGCCAGCACCGCCTCGGGAGCCCGTTACGAGCAGTACTTC. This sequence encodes CASTASGARYEQYF. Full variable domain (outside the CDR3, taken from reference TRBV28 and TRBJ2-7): DVKVTQSSRYLVKRTGEKVFLECVQDMDHENMFWYRQDPGLGLRLIYFSYDVKMKEKGDIPEGYSVSREKKERFSLILESASTNQTSMYLCASTASGARYEQYFGPGTRLTVT.

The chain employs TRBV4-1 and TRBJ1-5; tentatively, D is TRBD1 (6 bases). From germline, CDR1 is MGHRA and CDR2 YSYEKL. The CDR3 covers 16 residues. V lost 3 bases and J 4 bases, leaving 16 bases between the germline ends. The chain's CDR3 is CASSQGTGMGNQPQHF. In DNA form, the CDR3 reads TGCGCCAGCAGCCAGGGTACAGGGATGGGGAATCAGCCCCAGCATTTT.

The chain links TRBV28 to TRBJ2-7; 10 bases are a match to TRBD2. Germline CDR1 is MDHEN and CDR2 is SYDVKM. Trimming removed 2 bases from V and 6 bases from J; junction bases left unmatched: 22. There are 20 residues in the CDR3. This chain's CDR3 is CASSLGSRSSGRVRLGEQYF. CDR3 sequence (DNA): TGTGCCAGCAGTTTAGGGTCAAGGTCTAGCGGGAGAGTACGATTGGGCGAGCAGTACTTC.

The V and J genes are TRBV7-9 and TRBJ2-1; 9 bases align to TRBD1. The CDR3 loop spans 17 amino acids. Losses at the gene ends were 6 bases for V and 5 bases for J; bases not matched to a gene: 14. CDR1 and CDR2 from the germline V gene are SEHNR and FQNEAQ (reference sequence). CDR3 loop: CASSPPPRGTGNNEQFF. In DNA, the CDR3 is TGTGCCAGCAGTCCTCCCCCCAGAGGGACAGGGAACAATGAGCAGTTCTTC.

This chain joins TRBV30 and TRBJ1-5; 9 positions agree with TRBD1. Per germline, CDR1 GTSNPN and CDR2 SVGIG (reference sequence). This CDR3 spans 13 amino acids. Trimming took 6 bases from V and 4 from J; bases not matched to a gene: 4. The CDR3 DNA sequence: TGTGCCTGCAACAGGGGGCAAAATCAGCCCCAGCATTTT. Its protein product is CACNRGQNQPQHF.

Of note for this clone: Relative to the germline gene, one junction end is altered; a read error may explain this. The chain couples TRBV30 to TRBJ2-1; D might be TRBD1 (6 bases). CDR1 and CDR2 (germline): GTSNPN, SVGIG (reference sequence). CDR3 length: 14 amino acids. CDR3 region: CAGSSGAWWNEQFF. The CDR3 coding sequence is TGTGCCGGGAGTTCAGGGGCTTGGTGGAATGAGCAGTTCTTC.

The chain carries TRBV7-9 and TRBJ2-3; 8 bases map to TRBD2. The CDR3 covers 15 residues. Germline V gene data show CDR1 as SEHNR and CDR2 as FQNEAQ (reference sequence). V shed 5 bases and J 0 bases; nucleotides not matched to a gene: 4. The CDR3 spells CASSREGTSTDTQYF. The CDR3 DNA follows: TGTGCCAGCAGCCGGGAGGGTACTAGCACAGATACGCAGTATTTT. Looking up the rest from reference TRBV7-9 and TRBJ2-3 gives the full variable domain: DTGVSQNPRHKITKRGQNVTFRCDPISEHNRLYWYRQTLGQGPEFLTYFQNEAQLEKSRLLSDRFSAERPKGSFSTLEIQRTEQGDSAMYLCASSREGTSTDTQYFGPGTRLTVL.

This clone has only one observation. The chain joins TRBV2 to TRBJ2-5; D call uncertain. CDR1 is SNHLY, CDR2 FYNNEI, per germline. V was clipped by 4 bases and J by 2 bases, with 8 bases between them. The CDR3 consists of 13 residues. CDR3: CASSGWQQETQYF. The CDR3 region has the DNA TGTGCCAGCAGTGGGTGGCAGCAAGAGACCCAGTACTTC.

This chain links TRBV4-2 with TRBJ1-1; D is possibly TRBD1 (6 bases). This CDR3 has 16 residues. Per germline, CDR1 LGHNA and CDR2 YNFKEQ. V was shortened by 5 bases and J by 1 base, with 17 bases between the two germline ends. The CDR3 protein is CASSAPGGPANTEAFF. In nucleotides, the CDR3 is TGTGCCAGCAGCGCCCCGGGGGGGCCAGCGAACACTGAAGCTTTCTTT.

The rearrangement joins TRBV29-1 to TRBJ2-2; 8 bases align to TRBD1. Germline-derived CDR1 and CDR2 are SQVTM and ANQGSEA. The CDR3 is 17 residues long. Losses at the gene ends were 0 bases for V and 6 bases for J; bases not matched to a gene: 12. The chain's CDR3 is CSVEDREGRGPPGELFF. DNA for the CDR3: TGCAGCGTTGAAGATCGAGAAGGCAGGGGGCCCCCCGGGGAGCTGTTTTTT.

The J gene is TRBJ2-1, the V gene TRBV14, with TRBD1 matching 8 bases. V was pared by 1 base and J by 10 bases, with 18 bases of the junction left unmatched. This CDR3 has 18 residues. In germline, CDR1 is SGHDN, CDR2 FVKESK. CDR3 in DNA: TGTGCCAGCAGCCAAGTTTTGCGGACAGGGAAGGGGGTACGGGAGCAGTTCTTC. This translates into CASSQVLRTGKGVREQFF.